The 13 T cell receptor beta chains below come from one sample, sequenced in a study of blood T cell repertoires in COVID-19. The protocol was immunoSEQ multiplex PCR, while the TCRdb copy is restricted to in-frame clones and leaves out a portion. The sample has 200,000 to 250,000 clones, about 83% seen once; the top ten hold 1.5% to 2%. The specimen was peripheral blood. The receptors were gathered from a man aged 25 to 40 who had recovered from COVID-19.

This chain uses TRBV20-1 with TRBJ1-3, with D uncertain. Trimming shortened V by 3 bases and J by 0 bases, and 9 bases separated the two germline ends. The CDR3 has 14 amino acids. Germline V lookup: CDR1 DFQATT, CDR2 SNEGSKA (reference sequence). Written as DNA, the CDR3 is TGCAGTGCTAGTGGGCAGTCCTCTGGAAACACCATATATTTT. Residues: CSASGQSSGNTIYF.

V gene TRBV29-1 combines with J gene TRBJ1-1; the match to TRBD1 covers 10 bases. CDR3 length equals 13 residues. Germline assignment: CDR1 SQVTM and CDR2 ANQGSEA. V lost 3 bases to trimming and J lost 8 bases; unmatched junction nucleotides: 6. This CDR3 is CSVDQGTGEEAFF. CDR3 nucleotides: TGCAGCGTTGATCAAGGGACAGGGGAAGAAGCTTTCTTT. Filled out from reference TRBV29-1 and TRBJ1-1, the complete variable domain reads SAVISQKPSRDICQRGTSLTIQCQVDSQVTMMFWYRQQPGQSLTLIATANQGSEATYESGFVIDKFPISRPNLTFSTLTVSNMSPEDSSIYLCSVDQGTGEEAFFGQGTRLTVV.

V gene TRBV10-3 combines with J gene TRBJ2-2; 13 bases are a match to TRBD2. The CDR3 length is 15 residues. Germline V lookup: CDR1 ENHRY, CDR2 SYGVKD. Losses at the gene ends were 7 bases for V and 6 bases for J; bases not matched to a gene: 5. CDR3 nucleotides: TGTGCCATCAATTCCGGGACTAGCGGGGCCGGGGAGCTGTTTTTT. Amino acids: CAINSGTSGAGELFF.

The CDR3 DNA follows: TGTGCCAGCACCGGGAACGGGGAGCTGTTTTTT. Encoded protein: CASTGNGELFF. J is TRBJ2-2 and V is TRBV6-6, with a tentative D call TRBD2 (5 bases). In germline, CDR1 is MNHNY, CDR2 SVGAGI (reference sequence). Trimming removed 7 bases at V and 7 bases at J, with 7 bases between. The CDR3 runs to 11 residues.

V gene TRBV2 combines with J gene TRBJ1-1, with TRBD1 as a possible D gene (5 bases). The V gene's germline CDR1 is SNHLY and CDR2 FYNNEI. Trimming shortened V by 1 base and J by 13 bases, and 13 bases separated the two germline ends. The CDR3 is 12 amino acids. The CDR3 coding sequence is TGTGCCAGCAGTGAAGGGGTGGGGGAGGTTTTCTTT. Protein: CASSEGVGEVFF.

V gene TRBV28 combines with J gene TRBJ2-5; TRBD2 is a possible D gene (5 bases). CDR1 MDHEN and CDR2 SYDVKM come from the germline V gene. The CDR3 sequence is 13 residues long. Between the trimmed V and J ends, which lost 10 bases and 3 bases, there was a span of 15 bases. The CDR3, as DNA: TGTGCCACCCGCACTCCCGGGAAAGAGACCCAGTACTTC. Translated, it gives CATRTPGKETQYF.

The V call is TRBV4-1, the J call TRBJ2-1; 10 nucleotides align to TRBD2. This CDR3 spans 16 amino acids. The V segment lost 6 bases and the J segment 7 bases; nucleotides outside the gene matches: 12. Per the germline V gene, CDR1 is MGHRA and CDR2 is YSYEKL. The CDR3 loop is CASRRSLAGGRNEQFF. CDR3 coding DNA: TGCGCCAGCAGACGTAGTTTAGCGGGGGGACGGAATGAGCAGTTCTTC.

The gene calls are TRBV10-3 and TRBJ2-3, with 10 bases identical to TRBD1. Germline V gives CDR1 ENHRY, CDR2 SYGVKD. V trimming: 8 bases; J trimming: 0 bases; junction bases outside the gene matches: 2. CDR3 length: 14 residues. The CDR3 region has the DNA TGTGCCATCTCGGGACAGGGGAGCACAGATACGCAGTATTTT. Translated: CAISGQGSTDTQYF.

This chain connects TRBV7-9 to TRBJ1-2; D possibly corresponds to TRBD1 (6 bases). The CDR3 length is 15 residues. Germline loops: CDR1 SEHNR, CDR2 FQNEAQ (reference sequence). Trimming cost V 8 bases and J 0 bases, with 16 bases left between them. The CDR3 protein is CASLYRVEANYGYTF. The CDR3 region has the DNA TGTGCCAGCTTATACAGGGTTGAGGCTAACTATGGCTACACCTTC.

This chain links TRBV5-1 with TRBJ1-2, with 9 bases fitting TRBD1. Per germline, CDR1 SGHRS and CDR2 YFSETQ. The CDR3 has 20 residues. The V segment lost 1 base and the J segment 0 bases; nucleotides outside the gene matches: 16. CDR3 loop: CASSLKWVIRDRDPNYGYTF. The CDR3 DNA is TGCGCCAGCAGCTTGAAGTGGGTTATACGGGACAGGGACCCTAACTATGGCTACACCTTC.

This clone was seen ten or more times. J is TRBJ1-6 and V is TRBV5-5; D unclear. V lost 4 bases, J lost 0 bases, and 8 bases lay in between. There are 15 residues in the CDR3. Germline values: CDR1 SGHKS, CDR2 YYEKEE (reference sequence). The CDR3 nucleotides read TGTGCCAGCAGCCCGCGGAACTCCTATAATTCACCCCTCCACTTT. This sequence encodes CASSPRNSYNSPLHF.

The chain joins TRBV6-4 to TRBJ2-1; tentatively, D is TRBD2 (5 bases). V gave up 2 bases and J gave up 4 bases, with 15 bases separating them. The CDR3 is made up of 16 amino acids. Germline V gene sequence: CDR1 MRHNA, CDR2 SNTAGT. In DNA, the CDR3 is TGTGCCAGCAGTGACGGTTCGACTACCACATACAATGAGCAGTTCTTC. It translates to CASSDGSTTTYNEQFF.

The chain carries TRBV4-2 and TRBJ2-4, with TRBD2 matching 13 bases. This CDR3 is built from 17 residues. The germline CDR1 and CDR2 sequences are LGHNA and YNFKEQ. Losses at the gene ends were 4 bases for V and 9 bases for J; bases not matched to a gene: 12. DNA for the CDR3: TGTGCCAGCAGCCCGACAACTAGCGGGGGGGATGTTTTCATTCAGTACTTC. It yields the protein CASSPTTSGGDVFIQYF.